The 8 T cell receptor beta chains below all came from one sample that was sequenced in a study of CD8+ T cells in alopecia areata. TCR sequencing used cDNA made by reverse transcription of extracted RNA. The assay was immunoSEQ multiplex PCR, and TCRdb's table has in-frame clones only and misses some. Of approximately 140,000 clones listed, around 47% are singletons. Sequencing was carried out using CD4+ T cells sorted from blood. These receptors were taken from a human donor with alopecia areata.

The rearrangement uses TRBV7-6 and TRBJ2-7; a weak D match, TRBD2 (5 bases). CDR3 length: 14 amino acids. In germline, CDR1 is SGHVS, CDR2 FNYEAQ. Trimming cost V 5 bases and J 1 base, with 12 bases left between them. The CDR3 protein is CASSPSGRSYEQYF. For the CDR3, the DNA is TGTGCCAGCAGCCCCAGCGGCCGGTCCTACGAGCAGTACTTC.

This clone was counted once. The chain employs TRBV6-5 and TRBJ1-1, with D possibly matching TRBD1 (5 bases). The V and J ends lost 5 bases and 2 bases respectively, with 12 bases between them. Looked up from germline, CDR1 is MNHEY and CDR2 is SVGAGI. The CDR3 totals 14 residues. This chain's CDR3 is CASSARGGNTEAFF. Written as DNA, the CDR3 is TGTGCCAGCAGTGCCCGGGGGGGAAACACTGAAGCTTTCTTT.

The chain links TRBV28 to TRBJ2-1; D is ambiguous. This CDR3 spans 12 amino acids. Per germline, CDR1 MDHEN and CDR2 SYDVKM. The V and J ends lost 3 bases and 8 bases respectively, with 8 bases between them. CDR3: CASSLVGYEQFF. DNA for the CDR3: TGTGCCAGCAGTTTGGTGGGCTATGAGCAGTTCTTC.

The J gene is TRBJ2-5, the V gene TRBV5-1; possible D gene TRBD2, 5 bases. The V gene lost 5 bases and the J gene lost 0 bases, with 8 bases spanning the gap. CDR3 length equals 13 residues. Germline V gives CDR1 SGHRS, CDR2 YFSETQ. The CDR3 bases are TGCGCCAGCAGAACTAGGGACCAAGAGACCCAGTACTTC. Translation gives CASRTRDQETQYF.

As to this clone: This CDR3 is also generated by other DNA sequences in the sample. The gene calls are TRBV29-1 and TRBJ2-1, with TRBD2 identical over 13 bases. The CDR3 extends over 15 amino acids. Trimming removed 1 base from V and 3 bases from J; junction bases left unmatched: 0. CDR1 and CDR2 from the germline V gene are SQVTM and ANQGSEA. CDR3 region: CSVEGTSGSYNEQFF. CDR3 coding DNA: TGCAGCGTTGAAGGGACTAGCGGGAGCTACAATGAGCAGTTCTTC.

The chain carries TRBV19 and TRBJ2-7; 7 nucleotides line up with TRBD1. J lost 2 bases, V lost 3 bases, and 7 bases had no gene match. CDR3 length: 15 amino acids. The germline gives CDR1 LNHDA, CDR2 SQIVND (reference sequence). The CDR3 protein is CASSMTGMEPYEQYF. The CDR3 DNA sequence: TGTGCCAGTAGTATGACAGGGATGGAGCCCTACGAGCAGTACTTC. Filled out from reference TRBV19 and TRBJ2-7, the complete variable domain reads DGGITQSPKYLFRKEGQNVTLSCEQNLNHDAMYWYRQDPGQGLRLIYYSQIVNDFQKGDIAEGYSVSREKKESFPLTVTSAQKNPTAFYLCASSMTGMEPYEQYFGPGTRLTVT.

This chain connects TRBV13 to TRBJ2-5, with TRBD2 matching 7 bases. Unmatched junction bases numbered 8, after V lost 6 bases and J lost 4 bases. Germline CDR1 PRHDT, CDR2 FYEKMQ (reference sequence). This CDR3 is built from 14 residues. The CDR3 sequence: CASSFGLVGETQYF. The CDR3 bases are TGTGCCAGCAGTTTCGGACTAGTCGGAGAGACCCAGTACTTC.

The chain carries TRBV7-9 and TRBJ2-5, with 10 positions matching TRBD1. In germline, CDR1 is SEHNR, CDR2 FQNEAQ (reference sequence). The junction had 4 bases not matched to a gene; V was cut back by 4 bases and J by 2 bases. CDR3 length equals 15 residues. The CDR3 region is CASSYPGQGQETQYF. For the CDR3, the DNA is TGTGCCAGCAGCTACCCGGGACAGGGGCAAGAGACCCAGTACTTC.